The 2 T cell receptor beta chains below come from one sample, sequenced in a study of cytomegalovirus exposure and HLA in healthy donors. The PCR contained 60 Vbeta and 13 Jbeta primers. Clones were read by immunoSEQ multiplex PCR, and TCRdb kept only the in-frame ones, dropping some. The data show 150,000 to 200,000 clones, with more than 85% seen just once and about 1.7% held by the top ten. Material for sequencing was PBMCs. The receptors were gathered from a woman under 30 in good health and CMV-seronegative.

This chain joins TRBV7-9 and TRBJ2-7, with TRBD1 as a possible D gene (5 bases). The V and J ends lost 5 bases and 5 bases respectively, with 13 bases between them. Germline CDR1 is SEHNR and CDR2 is FQNEAQ (reference sequence). The CDR3 sequence is 13 residues long. The CDR3 is CASSRTEQDEQYF. The DNA for the CDR3 is TGTGCCAGCAGCCGTACCGAACAGGACGAGCAGTACTTC.

The chain uses TRBV5-1 and TRBJ2-1; TRBD2 might be the D (5 bases). Germline values: CDR1 SGHRS, CDR2 YFSETQ. V lost 0 bases and J lost 3, with 10 bases in between. The CDR3 extends over 15 amino acids. CDR3 DNA sequence: TGCGCCAGCAGCTTGGGTAGCGTGAACTACAATGAGCAGTTCTTC. It encodes CASSLGSVNYNEQFF. Based on the CDR3 plus reference TRBV5-1 and TRBJ2-1, the full variable domain is KAGVTQTPRYLIKTRGQQVTLSCSPISGHRSVSWYQQTPGQGLQFLFEYFSETQRNKGNFPGRFSGRQFSNSRSEMNVSTLELGDSALYLCASSLGSVNYNEQFFGPGTRLTVL.